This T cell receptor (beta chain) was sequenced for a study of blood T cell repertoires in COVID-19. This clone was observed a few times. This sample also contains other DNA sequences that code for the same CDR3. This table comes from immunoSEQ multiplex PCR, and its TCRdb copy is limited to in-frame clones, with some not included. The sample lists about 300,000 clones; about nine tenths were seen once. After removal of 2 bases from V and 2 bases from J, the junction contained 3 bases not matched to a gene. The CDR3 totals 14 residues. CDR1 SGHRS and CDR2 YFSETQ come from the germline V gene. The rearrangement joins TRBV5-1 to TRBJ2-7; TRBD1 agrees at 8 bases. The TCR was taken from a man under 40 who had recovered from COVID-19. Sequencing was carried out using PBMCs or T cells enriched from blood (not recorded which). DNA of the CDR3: TGCGCCAGCAGCTTCGGACAGGGAACCTACGAGCAGTACTTC. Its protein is CASSFGQGTYEQYF.